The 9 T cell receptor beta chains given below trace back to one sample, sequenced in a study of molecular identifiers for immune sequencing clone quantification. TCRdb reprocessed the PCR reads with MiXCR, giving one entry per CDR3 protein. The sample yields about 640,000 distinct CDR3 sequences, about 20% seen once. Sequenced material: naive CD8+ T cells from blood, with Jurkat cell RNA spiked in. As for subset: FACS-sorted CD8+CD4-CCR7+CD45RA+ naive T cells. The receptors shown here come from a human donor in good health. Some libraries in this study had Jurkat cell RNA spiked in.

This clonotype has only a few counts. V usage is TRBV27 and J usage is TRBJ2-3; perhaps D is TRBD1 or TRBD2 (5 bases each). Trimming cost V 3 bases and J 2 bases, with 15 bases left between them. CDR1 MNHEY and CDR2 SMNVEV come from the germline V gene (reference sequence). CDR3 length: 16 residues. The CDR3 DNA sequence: TGTGCCAGCAGTTTTATTACGGGACGGATCACAGATACGCAGTATTTT. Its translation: CASSFITGRITDTQYF.

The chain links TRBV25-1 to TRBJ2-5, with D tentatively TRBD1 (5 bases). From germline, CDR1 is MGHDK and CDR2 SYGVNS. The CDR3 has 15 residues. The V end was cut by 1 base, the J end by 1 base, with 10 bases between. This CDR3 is CASSELADTQETQYF. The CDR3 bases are TGTGCCAGCAGTGAATTGGCGGACACCCAAGAGACCCAGTACTTC.

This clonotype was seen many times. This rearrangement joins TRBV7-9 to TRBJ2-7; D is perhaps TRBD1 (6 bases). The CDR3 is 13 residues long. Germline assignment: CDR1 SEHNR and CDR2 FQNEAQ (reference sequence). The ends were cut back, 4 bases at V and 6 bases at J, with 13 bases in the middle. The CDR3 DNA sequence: TGTGCCAGCAGCTCAATAGGGGGTGGCGAGCAGTACTTC. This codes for CASSSIGGGEQYF.

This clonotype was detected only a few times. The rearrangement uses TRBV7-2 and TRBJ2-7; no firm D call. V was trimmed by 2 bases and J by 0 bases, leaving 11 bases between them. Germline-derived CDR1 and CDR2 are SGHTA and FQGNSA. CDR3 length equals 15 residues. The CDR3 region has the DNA TGTGCCAGCAGCTTAATAAGTTTAAGCTCCTACGAGCAGTACTTC. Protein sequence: CASSLISLSSYEQYF.

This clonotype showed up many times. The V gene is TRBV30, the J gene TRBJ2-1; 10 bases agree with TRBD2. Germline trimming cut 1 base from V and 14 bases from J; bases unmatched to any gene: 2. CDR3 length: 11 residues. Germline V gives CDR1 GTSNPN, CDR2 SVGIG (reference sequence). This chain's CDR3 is CAWSGSGREFF. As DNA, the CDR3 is TGTGCCTGGAGTGGGAGCGGGAGGGAGTTCTTC.

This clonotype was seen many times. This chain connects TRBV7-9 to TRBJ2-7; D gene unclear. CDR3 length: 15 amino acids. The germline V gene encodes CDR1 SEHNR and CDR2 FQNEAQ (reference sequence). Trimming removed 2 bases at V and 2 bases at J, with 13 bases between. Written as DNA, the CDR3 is TGTGCCAGCAGCTTAAGTGCTAATACCCCCTACGAGCAGTACTTC. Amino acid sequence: CASSLSANTPYEQYF. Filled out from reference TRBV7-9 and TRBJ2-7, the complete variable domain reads DTGVSQNPRHKITKRGQNVTFRCDPISEHNRLYWYRQTLGQGPEFLTYFQNEAQLEKSRLLSDRFSAERPKGSFSTLEIQRTEQGDSAMYLCASSLSANTPYEQYFGPGTRLTVT.

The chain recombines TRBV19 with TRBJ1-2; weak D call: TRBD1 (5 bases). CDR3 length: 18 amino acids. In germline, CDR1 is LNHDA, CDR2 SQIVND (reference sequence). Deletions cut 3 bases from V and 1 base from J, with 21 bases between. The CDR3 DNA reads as TGTGCCAGTAGTATGATCTCCGGGACGGATTCTGTTAACTATGGCTACACCTTC. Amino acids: CASSMISGTDSVNYGYTF.

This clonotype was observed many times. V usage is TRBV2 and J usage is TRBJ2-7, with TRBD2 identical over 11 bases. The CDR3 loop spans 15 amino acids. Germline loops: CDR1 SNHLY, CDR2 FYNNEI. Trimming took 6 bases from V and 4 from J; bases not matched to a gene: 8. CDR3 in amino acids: CASRETSGVAYEQYF. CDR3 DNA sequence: TGTGCCAGCAGGGAGACTAGCGGGGTCGCATACGAGCAGTACTTC.

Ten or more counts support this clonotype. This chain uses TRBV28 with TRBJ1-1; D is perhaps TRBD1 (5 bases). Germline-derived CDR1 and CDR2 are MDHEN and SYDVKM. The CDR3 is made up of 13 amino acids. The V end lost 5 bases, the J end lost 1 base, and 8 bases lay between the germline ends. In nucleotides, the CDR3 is TGTGCCAGCAGTGATACAGGGAACACTGAAGCTTTCTTT. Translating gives CASSDTGNTEAFF.